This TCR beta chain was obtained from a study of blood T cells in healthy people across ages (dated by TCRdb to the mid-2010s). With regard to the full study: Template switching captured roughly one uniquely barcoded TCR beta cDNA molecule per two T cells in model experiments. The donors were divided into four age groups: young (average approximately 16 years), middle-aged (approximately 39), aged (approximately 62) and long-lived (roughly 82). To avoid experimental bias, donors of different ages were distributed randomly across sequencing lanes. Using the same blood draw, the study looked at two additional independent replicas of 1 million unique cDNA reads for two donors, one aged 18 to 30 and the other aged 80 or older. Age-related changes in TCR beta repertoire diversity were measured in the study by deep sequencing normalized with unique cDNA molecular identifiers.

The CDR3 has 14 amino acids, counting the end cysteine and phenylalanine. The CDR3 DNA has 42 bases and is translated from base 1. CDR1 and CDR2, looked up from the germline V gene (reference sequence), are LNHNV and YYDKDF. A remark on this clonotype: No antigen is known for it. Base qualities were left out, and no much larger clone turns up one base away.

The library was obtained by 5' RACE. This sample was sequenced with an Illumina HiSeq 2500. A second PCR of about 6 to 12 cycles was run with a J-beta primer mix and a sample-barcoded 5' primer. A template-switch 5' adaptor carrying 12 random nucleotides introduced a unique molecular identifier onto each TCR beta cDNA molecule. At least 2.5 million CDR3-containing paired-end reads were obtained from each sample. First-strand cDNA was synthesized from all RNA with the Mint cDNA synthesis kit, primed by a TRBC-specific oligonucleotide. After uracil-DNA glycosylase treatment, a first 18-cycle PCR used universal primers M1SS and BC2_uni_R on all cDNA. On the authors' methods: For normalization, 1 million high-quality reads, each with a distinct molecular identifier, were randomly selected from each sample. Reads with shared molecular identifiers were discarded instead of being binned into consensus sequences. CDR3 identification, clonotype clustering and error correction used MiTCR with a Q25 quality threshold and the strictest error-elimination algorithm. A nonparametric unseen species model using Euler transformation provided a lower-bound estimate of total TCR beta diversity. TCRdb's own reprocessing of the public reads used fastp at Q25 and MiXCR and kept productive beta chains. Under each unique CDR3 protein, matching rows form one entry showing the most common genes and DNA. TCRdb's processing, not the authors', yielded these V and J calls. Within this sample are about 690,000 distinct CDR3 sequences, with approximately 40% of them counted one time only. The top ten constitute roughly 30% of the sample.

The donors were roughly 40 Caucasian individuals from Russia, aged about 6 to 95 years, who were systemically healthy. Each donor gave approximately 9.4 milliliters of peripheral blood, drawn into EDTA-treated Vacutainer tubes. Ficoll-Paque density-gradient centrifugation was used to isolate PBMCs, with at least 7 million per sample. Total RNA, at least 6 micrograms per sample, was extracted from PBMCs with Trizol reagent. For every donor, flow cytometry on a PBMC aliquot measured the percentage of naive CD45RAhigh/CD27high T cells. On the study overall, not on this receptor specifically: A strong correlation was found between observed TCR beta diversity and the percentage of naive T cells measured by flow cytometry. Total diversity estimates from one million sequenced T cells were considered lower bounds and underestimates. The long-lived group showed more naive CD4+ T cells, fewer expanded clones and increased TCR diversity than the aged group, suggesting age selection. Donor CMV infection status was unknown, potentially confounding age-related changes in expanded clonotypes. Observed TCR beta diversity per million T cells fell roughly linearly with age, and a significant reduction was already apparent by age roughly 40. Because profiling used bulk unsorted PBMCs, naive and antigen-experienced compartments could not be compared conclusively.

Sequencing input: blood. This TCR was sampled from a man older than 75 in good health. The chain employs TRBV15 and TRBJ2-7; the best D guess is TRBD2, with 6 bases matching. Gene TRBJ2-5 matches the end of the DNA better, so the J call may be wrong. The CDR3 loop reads CATSRERGDETQYF. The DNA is TGTGCCACCAGCAGAGAGCGGGGCGACGAGACCCAGTACTTC.